These 21 T cell receptor beta chains were sequenced from one sample in a study of blood T cell repertoires in COVID-19. Profiling relied on immunoSEQ multiplex PCR, and the TCRdb table lists in-frame clones only, not all of them. The table lists 150,000 to 160,000 clones, about 90% of them singletons, with around 0.55% in the top ten. The specimen sequenced was peripheral blood. The receptors here all came from a man in his forties or fifties with acute or convalescent COVID-19.

V is TRBV3-1 (or the pseudogene TRBV3-2) and J is TRBJ1-4; D might be TRBD1 (5 bases). There are 15 residues in the CDR3. V shed 1 base and J shed 7 bases, with 13 bases lying between them. The germline V gene has CDR1 LGHDT and CDR2 YNNKEL (reference sequence). The CDR3, as DNA: TGTGCCAGCAGCCAAGGAGGCGGGACGCGTGAAAAACTGTTTTTT. Translated: CASSQGGGTREKLFF.

This chain joins TRBV7-3 and TRBJ2-1; weak D call: TRBD2 (6 bases). Germline assignment: CDR1 SGHTA and CDR2 FQGTGA. Trimming took 2 bases from V and 6 from J, leaving 11 bases between them. The CDR3 consists of 14 residues. In DNA, the CDR3 is TGTGCCAGCAGCTTACAGACTAGTGGCAATGAGCAGTTCTTC. Its translation is CASSLQTSGNEQFF.

The V and J genes are TRBV7-3 and TRBJ2-1; 10 bases agree with TRBD2. V shed 1 base, J shed 6 bases, and the junction held 9 bases outside the gene matches. Germline CDR1 reads SGHTA; CDR2 reads FQGTGA. CDR3 length equals 17 residues. The CDR3 DNA follows: TGTGCCAGCAGCTTAAATGATTCGGCTAGCGGGGGCAATGAGCAGTTCTTC. Its protein product is CASSLNDSASGGNEQFF.

Only one count was recorded for this clone. The chain employs TRBV6-2 or TRBV6-3 and TRBJ2-3; maybe TRBD1 (6 bases). The CDR3 is made up of 15 amino acids. CDR1 and CDR2 (germline): MNHEY, SVGEGT. V lost 2 bases and J 10 bases, leaving 19 bases between the germline ends. CDR3 DNA sequence: TGTGCCAGCAGTTACCCCCAACAGGGTACGGATTCGCAGTATTTT. Translation gives CASSYPQQGTDSQYF.

This clone was detected only once. CDR3 sequence reads: CASRPDAPDTQYF. CDR3 coding DNA: TGTGCCAGCCGTCCAGATGCTCCAGATACGCAGTATTTT. The V gene is TRBV6-5, the J gene TRBJ2-3, with D uncertain. Per germline, CDR1 MNHEY and CDR2 SVGAGI. This CDR3 comprises 13 residues. V gave up 8 bases and J gave up 4 bases, with 13 bases separating them.

The CDR3 is CASSPSGTSYATQYF. In DNA, the CDR3 is TGTGCCAGCAGCCCCTCAGGGACTAGCTACGCTACGCAGTATTTT. The chain links TRBV6-6 to TRBJ2-3, with TRBD2 identical over 9 bases. The CDR3 loop spans 15 amino acids. V was pared by 6 bases and J by 8 bases, with 12 bases of the junction left unmatched. The germline gives CDR1 MNHNY, CDR2 SVGAGI (reference sequence).

This clone came up once. V is TRBV27 and J is TRBJ2-1, with a possible D match to TRBD1 (5 bases). The CDR3 is 16 residues long. With 5 bases removed from V and 8 bases from J, the gap between germline ends came to 22 bases. Germline V CDR1 and CDR2: MNHEY, SMNVEV (reference sequence). CDR3 bases: TGTGCCAGCAGTCCGAAGCCTCTAGTAAGGGGCCATGAGCAGTTCTTC. It encodes CASSPKPLVRGHEQFF.

This clone was found a few times. V and J are TRBV6-5 and TRBJ1-4; D uncertain. This CDR3 contains 15 residues. In germline, CDR1 is MNHEY, CDR2 SVGAGI. V was cut by 6 bases and J by 0 bases, with 11 bases left in between. CDR3 DNA sequence: TGTGCCAGCAGCCCCCGGTTTGCAACTAATGAAAAACTGTTTTTT. It encodes CASSPRFATNEKLFF.

This chain connects TRBV10-3 to TRBJ1-1; D might be TRBD1 (5 bases). CDR1 is ENHRY and CDR2 is SYGVKD in the germline V gene. With 4 bases removed from V and 4 bases from J, the gap between germline ends came to 16 bases. The CDR3 has 15 amino acids. The CDR3 nucleotides are TGTGCCATCAGTGTAGGAGGGGCGGGTGGCACTGAAGCTTTCTTT. Translating gives CAISVGGAGGTEAFF.

Only one count was recorded for this clone. The V and J genes are TRBV2 and TRBJ2-2, with TRBD1 matching over 9 bases. Germline V gives CDR1 SNHLY, CDR2 FYNNEI. With 4 bases clipped from V and 0 bases from J, the junction kept 3 bases outside the gene matches. The CDR3 contains 16 residues. This CDR3 is CASSARDRANTGELFF. Here the CDR3 DNA reads TGTGCCAGCAGTGCCCGGGACAGGGCGAACACCGGGGAGCTGTTTTTT.

The count of this clone is one. The rearrangement links TRBV28 to TRBJ2-3; 16 bases fit TRBD2. Germline V gene sequence: CDR1 MDHEN, CDR2 SYDVKM. This CDR3 has 17 amino acids. V lost 6 bases to trimming and J lost 10 bases; unmatched junction nucleotides: 13. The CDR3 protein is CASSGTSGRAWKGAQYF. In DNA form, the CDR3 reads TGTGCCAGCAGCGGGACTAGCGGGAGGGCGTGGAAGGGAGCGCAGTATTTT.

V and J are TRBV5-1 and TRBJ1-1, with 10 bases matching TRBD1. CDR3 length: 14 amino acids. V shed 4 bases, J shed 5 bases, and the junction held 5 bases outside the gene matches. CDR1 and CDR2 (germline): SGHRS, YFSETQ. The CDR3 loop reads CASSVGQGWTEAFF. The CDR3 nucleotides are TGCGCCAGCAGCGTGGGACAGGGGTGGACTGAAGCTTTCTTT.

The rearrangement links TRBV19 to TRBJ2-7, with D perhaps TRBD2 (5 bases). The V gene lost 5 bases and the J gene lost 0 bases, with 17 bases spanning the gap. From germline, CDR1 is LNHDA and CDR2 SQIVND (reference sequence). The CDR3 is made up of 16 amino acids. This chain's CDR3 is CASSANWERPSYEQYF. CDR3 bases: TGTGCCAGTAGTGCCAATTGGGAGCGGCCCTCCTACGAGCAGTACTTC.

The chain is built from TRBV3-1 (or the pseudogene TRBV3-2) and TRBJ1-5; D unclear. CDR1 is LGHDT and CDR2 is YNNKEL in the germline V gene (reference sequence). CDR3 length: 13 amino acids. Trimming took 2 bases from V and 4 from J, leaving 6 bases between them. Here the CDR3 DNA reads TGTGCCAGCAGCCAAACCCGGAATCAGCCCCAGCATTTT. This gives the protein CASSQTRNQPQHF.

This chain uses TRBV19 with TRBJ1-5; 10 bases match TRBD1. Germline CDR1 and CDR2: LNHDA and SQIVND (reference sequence). The V segment lost 1 base and the J segment 7 bases; nucleotides outside the gene matches: 4. This CDR3 spans 15 amino acids. Here the CDR3 reads CASSIGQGAGQPQHF. CDR3 sequence (DNA): TGTGCCAGTAGTATAGGACAGGGGGCAGGACAGCCCCAGCATTTT.

The chain employs TRBV7-2 and TRBJ1-5, with a weak D call TRBD1 (5 bases). CDR1 and CDR2 (germline): SGHTA, FQGNSA. The CDR3 loop spans 14 amino acids. Trimming shortened V by 4 bases and J by 4 bases, and 11 bases separated the two germline ends. Here the CDR3 reads CASSSRGGNQPQHF. The CDR3 region has the DNA TGTGCCAGCAGCTCTAGGGGAGGGAATCAGCCCCAGCATTTT.

This clone was seen only once. The rearrangement joins TRBV6-5 to TRBJ1-5; TRBD1 matches at 7 bases. Trimming at V came to 9 bases and at J to 3 bases, leaving 5 bases not matched to a gene. This CDR3 spans 13 amino acids. The V gene's germline CDR1 is MNHEY and CDR2 SVGAGI. CDR3 protein: CARFGQDNQPQHF. DNA of the CDR3: TGTGCCAGGTTCGGACAGGACAATCAGCCCCAGCATTTT.

The gene calls are TRBV2 and TRBJ2-3; tentatively, D is TRBD1 (5 bases). This CDR3 spans 18 amino acids. V lost 1 base, J lost 0 bases, and 17 bases lay in between. Germline CDR1 reads SNHLY; CDR2 reads FYNNEI. CDR3 sequence reads: CASSEVGLASPSTDTQYF. CDR3 sequence (DNA): TGTGCCAGCAGTGAAGTGGGGCTCGCGAGCCCTAGCACAGATACGCAGTATTTT.

The chain links TRBV18 to TRBJ2-2; D might be TRBD1 (6 bases). Germline assignment: CDR1 KGHSH and CDR2 LQKENI. CDR3 length: 16 amino acids. V lost 2 bases to trimming and J lost 1 base, with 11 bases between them. As DNA, the CDR3 is TGTGCCAGCTCACCAGAGATGACAGGGAACACCGGGGAGCTGTTTTTT. Translating gives CASSPEMTGNTGELFF.

The J gene is TRBJ1-5, the V gene TRBV9; perhaps TRBD1 as D (5 bases). Trimming removed 4 bases at V and 6 bases at J, with 20 bases between. Germline-derived CDR1 and CDR2 are SGDLS and YYNGEE. This CDR3 region has 16 residues. CDR3 sequence reads: CASSPGGSPPSQPQHF. The CDR3 DNA reads TGTGCCAGCAGCCCCGGGGGTTCCCCCCCAAGTCAGCCCCAGCATTTT.

This clone was recorded only once. This chain uses TRBV11-2 with TRBJ1-2, with no clear D. Germline V gene data show CDR1 as SGHAT and CDR2 as FQNNGV. The CDR3 loop spans 14 amino acids. The V end lost 2 bases, the J end lost 1 base, and 8 bases lay between the germline ends. The CDR3 sequence is CASSLNRVNYGYTF. The CDR3 region has the DNA TGTGCCAGCAGCTTAAACAGAGTTAACTATGGCTACACCTTC.